These T cell receptor beta chains were read from a single sample in a study of OX40 agonist ivuxolimab in advanced cancers. Generated by immunoSEQ multiplex PCR, the TCRdb table keeps only in-frame clones and is missing some. Among approximately 76,000 clones, roughly 86% were seen once, and the ten largest hold 0.76%. The material was CD4+ or CD8+ T cells sorted from blood, obtained in a trial of the OX40 agonist ivuxolimab. The receptors originated from an adult with an advanced solid tumor such as melanoma, head and neck, liver or kidney cancer. Both conserved end residues are part of each CDR3. A row's size may be missing; if present it is once, few, many or a size class.

-	TRBJ2-7	TRBV19	CASSSRDFEQYF
once	TRBJ1-3	TRBV30	CAWDQVPSGNTIYF
few	TRBJ2-3	TRBV2	CASPRFRSGDTQYF
-	TRBJ2-7	TRBV28	CASSFHYEQYF
-	TRBJ2-3	TRBV5-1	CASTQADTQYF
-	TRBJ2-2	TRBV10-3	CAVGSGTSANTGELFF
-	TRBJ1-2	TRBV10-3	CAISDLTGGRISYTF
once	TRBJ2-2	TRBV19	CASSIPNDRGLTTGELFF
-	TRBJ1-4	TRBV5-1	CASSIDQNEKLFF
-	TRBJ2-2	TRBV29-1	CSVSGGHTGELFF
-	TRBJ2-3	TRBV14	CASSLFGSGMADTQYF
-	TRBJ1-3	TRBV10-3	CAIFSGQGFSSGNTIYF
-	TRBJ2-2	TRBV27	CATLGLADTGELFF
-	TRBJ2-7	TRBV6-6	CASSYFRGLAYEQYF
-	TRBJ2-5	TRBV9	CASSVGVWETQYF